This T cell receptor beta chain was recovered during a study of CD8 T cells in Susac syndrome. General study findings and limits: TCR sequencing and HLA analysis covered a relatively small number of individuals.

The patients who served as multiple sclerosis controls were treatment-naive and had stable or active relapsing-remitting disease that fulfilled the revised McDonald criteria. Both CD4+ and CD8+ T cells were negatively isolated, and TEMRA cells underwent FACS enrichment. The V end lost 1 base, the J end lost 7 bases, and 13 bases lay between the germline ends. The CDR3 sequence is 15 residues long. CDR1 is LGHDT, CDR2 YNNKEL, per germline (reference sequence). Random hexamers served to reverse transcribe about 0.5 to 1 ug RNA. Across 54 Vbeta and 13 Jbeta, TCR beta CDR3 was amplified with immunoSEQ multiplex PCR. MiXCR was run by TCRdb on the immunoSEQ multiplex PCR reads, yielding one entry per CDR3 protein. This sample has 150,000 to 200,000 distinct CDR3 sequences, with approximately 95% found just once. To note about this clonotype: Its antigen is not known.

Sequencing was done on a sample of CD8+ T cells from PBMCs. The receptor was isolated from a human donor with multiple sclerosis. The genes are TRBV3-1 and TRBJ2-2; D possibly corresponds to TRBD1 (5 bases). The CDR3, as DNA: TGTGCCAGCAGCCAAGGACCAAGGGGTATCGGGGAGCTGTTTTTT. Protein sequence: CASSQGPRGIGELFF.